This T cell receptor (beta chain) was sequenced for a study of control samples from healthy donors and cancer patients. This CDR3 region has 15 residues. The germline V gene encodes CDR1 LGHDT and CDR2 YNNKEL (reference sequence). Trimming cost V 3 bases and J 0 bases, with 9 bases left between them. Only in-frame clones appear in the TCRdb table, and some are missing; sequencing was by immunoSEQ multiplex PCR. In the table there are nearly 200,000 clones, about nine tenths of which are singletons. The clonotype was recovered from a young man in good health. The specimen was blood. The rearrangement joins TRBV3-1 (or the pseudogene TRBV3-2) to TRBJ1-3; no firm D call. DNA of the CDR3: TGTGCCAGCAGCCAGACACCGAGCTCTGGAAACACCATATATTTT. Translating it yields CASSQTPSSGNTIYF.